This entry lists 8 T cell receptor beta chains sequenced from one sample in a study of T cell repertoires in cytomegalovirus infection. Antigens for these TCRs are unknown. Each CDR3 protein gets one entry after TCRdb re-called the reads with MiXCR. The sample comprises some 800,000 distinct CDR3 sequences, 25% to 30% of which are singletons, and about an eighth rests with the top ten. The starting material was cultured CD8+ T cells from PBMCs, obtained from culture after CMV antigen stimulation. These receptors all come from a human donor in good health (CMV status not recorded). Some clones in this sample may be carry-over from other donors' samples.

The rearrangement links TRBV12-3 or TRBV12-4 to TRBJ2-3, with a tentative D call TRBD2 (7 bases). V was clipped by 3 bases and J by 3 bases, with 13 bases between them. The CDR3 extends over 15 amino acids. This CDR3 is CASSFAGAGTDTQYF. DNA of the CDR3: TGTGCCAGCAGTTTCGCGGGGGCGGGGACAGATACGCAGTATTTT.

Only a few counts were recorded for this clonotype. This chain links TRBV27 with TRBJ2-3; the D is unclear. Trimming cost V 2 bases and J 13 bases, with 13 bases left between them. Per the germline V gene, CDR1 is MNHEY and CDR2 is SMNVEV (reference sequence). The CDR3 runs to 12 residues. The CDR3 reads CASSLGSGSKYF. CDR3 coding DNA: TGTGCCAGCAGTTTAGGTTCCGGATCTAAGTATTTT.

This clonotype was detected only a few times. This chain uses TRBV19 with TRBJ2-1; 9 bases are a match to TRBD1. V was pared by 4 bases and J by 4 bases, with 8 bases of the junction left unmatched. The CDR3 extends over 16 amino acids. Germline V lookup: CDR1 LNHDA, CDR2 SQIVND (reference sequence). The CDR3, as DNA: TGTGCCAGTAGTACCTACCGGGACAGGGCATACAATGAGCAGTTCTTC. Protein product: CASSTYRDRAYNEQFF. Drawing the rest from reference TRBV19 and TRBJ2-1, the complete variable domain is DGGITQSPKYLFRKEGQNVTLSCEQNLNHDAMYWYRQDPGQGLRLIYYSQIVNDFQKGDIAEGYSVSREKKESFPLTVTSAQKNPTAFYLCASSTYRDRAYNEQFFGPGTRLTVL.

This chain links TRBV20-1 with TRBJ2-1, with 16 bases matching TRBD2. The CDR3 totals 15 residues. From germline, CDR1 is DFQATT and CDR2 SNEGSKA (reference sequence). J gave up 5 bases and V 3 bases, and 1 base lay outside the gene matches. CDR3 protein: CSARGTSGGDNEQFF. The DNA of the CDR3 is TGCAGTGCTAGGGGGACTAGCGGGGGGGACAATGAGCAGTTCTTC.

CDR3 sequence reads: CASSWRSEAEAFF. The CDR3 nucleotides read TGTGCCAGCAGTTGGAGGTCGGAAGCGGAAGCTTTCTTT. V and J are TRBV6-5 and TRBJ1-1; D remains unclear. Looked up from germline, CDR1 is MNHEY and CDR2 is SVGAGI. This CDR3 has 13 amino acids. The germline V and J ends were trimmed by 4 bases and 8 bases, with 14 bases remaining between them.

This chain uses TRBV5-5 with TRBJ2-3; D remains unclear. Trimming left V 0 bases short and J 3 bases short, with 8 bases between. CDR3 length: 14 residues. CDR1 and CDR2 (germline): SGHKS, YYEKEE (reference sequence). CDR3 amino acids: CASSLERRTDTQYF. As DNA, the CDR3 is TGTGCCAGCAGCTTGGAGAGAAGAACAGATACGCAGTATTTT.

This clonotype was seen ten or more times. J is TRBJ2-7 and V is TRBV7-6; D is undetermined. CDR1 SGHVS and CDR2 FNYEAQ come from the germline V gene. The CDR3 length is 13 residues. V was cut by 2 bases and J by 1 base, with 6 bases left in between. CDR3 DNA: TGTGCCAGCAGCTTATTCACATCCTACGAGCAGTACTTC. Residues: CASSLFTSYEQYF.

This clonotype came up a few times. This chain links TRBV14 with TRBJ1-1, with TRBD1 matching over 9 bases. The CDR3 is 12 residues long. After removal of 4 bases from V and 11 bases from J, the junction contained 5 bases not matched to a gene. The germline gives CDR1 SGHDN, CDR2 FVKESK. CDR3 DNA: TGTGCCAGCAGCCCGGGACAGGGTTCGGCTTTCTTT. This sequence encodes CASSPGQGSAFF.